These T cell receptor beta chains were read from a single sample in a study of tumor-infiltrating lymphocytes in localized non-small cell lung cancer. Sequencing was performed with immunoSEQ multiplex PCR; in TCRdb, only in-frame clones are kept and a portion is missing. The sample yields more than 10,000 clones, 68% seen once. The sequencing input was lung tumor tissue. These receptors originate from a human donor with non-small cell lung cancer. Both conserved end residues are part of each CDR3. Each record gives: CDR3 protein, CDR3 DNA, D gene, clone size, V gene, J gene. D genes are given only for firm matches. The size of a clone is reported for some rows only, either as once, few or many, or as a class for expanded clones.

CASSKTGDFYEQYF,TGTGCCAGCAGTAAGACAGGGGACTTTTACGAGCAGTACTTC,TRBD1,.,TRBV6-1,TRBJ2-7
CASSIEQGANYGYTF,TGTGCCAGTAGTATAGAACAGGGGGCGAACTATGGCTACACCTTC,TRBD1,.,TRBV19,TRBJ1-2
CASSGGTDPNYGYTF,TGTGCCAGCTCAGGAGGGACGGACCCTAACTATGGCTACACCTTC,.,.,TRBV18,TRBJ1-2
CASSLVGGGNTIYF,TGTGCCAGCAGCTTGGTTGGGGGAGGAAACACCATATATTTT,.,.,TRBV5-5,TRBJ1-3
CASSREGGTEAFF,TGTGCCAGCAGCAGGGAAGGAGGTACTGAAGCTTTCTTT,.,.,TRBV7-9,TRBJ1-1
CASSFLGEGAPNYGYTF,TGTGCCAGCAGCTTCCTCGGGGAGGGGGCCCCTAACTATGGCTACACCTTC,TRBD1,.,TRBV11-2,TRBJ1-2
CASSPPVGGELFF,TGTGCCAGCTCACCTCCAGTGGGCGGGGAGCTGTTTTTT,.,medium-sized,TRBV18,TRBJ2-2
CASSASGTSGEQYF,TGTGCCAGCAGTGCCTCCGGGACTAGTGGCGAGCAGTACTTC,TRBD2,.,TRBV6-5,TRBJ2-7
CASSFGGRSEKLFF,TGTGCCAGCAGCTTCGGGGGGCGCAGTGAAAAACTGTTTTTT,.,.,TRBV7-9,TRBJ1-4
CASSEGTGPNTEAFF,TGCGCCAGCAGCGAGGGGACAGGCCCGAACACTGAAGCTTTCTTT,TRBD1,.,TRBV5-1,TRBJ1-1
CASSPDSLNTEAFF,TGCGCCAGCAGCCCGGACAGCTTGAACACTGAAGCTTTCTTT,.,.,TRBV5-1,TRBJ1-1
CASSYSTGEVTDTQYF,TGCGCCAGCAGCTACAGTACCGGTGAAGTTACAGATACGCAGTATTTT,.,.,TRBV5-1,TRBJ2-3
CASSLLDGGKLFF,TGTGCCAGCAGCTTACTGGACGGGGGAAAACTGTTTTTT,.,.,TRBV7-2,TRBJ1-4
CASSLLAGGPYEQYF,TGTGCCAGCAGCTTATTAGCGGGGGGCCCCTACGAGCAGTACTTC,TRBD2,.,TRBV7-2,TRBJ2-7
CSARDSNQPQHF,TGCAGCGCTCGGGACAGCAATCAGCCCCAGCATTTT,.,.,TRBV29-1,TRBJ1-5
CSVGRGQGDEKLFF,TGCAGCGTTGGTAGGGGACAGGGAGATGAAAAACTGTTTTTT,TRBD1,.,TRBV29-1,TRBJ1-4
CASSLLETQYF,TGTGCCAGCAGCTTACTAGAGACCCAGTACTTC,.,.,TRBV7-2,TRBJ2-5
CASSVKTGSQETQYF,TGTGCCAGCAGCGTGAAGACAGGGTCCCAAGAGACCCAGTACTTC,TRBD1,.,TRBV5-6,TRBJ2-5
CASSLYWGSYEQYF,TGTGCCAGCAGCCTCTATTGGGGTTCCTACGAGCAGTACTTC,.,.,TRBV9,TRBJ2-7
CASSVERGNQPQHF,TGTGCCAGCAGTGTTGAAAGGGGGAATCAGCCCCAGCATTTT,.,.,TRBV2,TRBJ1-5
CASSFEDRDGNTIYF,TGTGCCAGCAGCTTCGAGGACAGAGATGGAAACACCATATATTTT,.,.,TRBV9,TRBJ1-3
CASSRTGTKGETQYF,TGCGCCAGCAGCAGGACCGGGACTAAAGGAGAGACCCAGTACTTC,TRBD2,few,TRBV10-1,TRBJ2-5
CASSQSDGYTF,TGTGCCAGCAGCCAGTCGGATGGCTACACCTTC,.,.,TRBV4-2,TRBJ1-2
CASSPSSLDTQYF,TGTGCCAGCAGTCCCTCATCGTTGGATACGCAGTATTTT,.,.,TRBV6-1,TRBJ2-3
CASSEFPERPYEQYF,TGCGCCAGCAGTGAGTTTCCGGAACGGCCCTACGAGCAGTACTTC,.,.,TRBV10-2,TRBJ2-7
CASSFGTGVTGELFF,TGTGCCAGCAGCTTTGGGACAGGGGTCACCGGGGAGCTGTTTTTT,TRBD1,once,TRBV7-9,TRBJ2-2
CASRPDDNARYSPLHF,TGTGCCAGTAGACCAGATGACAACGCGAGGTACTCACCCCTCCACTTT,.,.,TRBV19,TRBJ1-6
CASSLGRGLGYNEQFF,TGTGCCAGCAGCCTGGGGAGGGGGCTAGGGTACAATGAGCAGTTCTTC,.,.,TRBV11-3,TRBJ2-1
CASSPGTASYNEQFF,TGCGCCAGCAGCCCCGGGACGGCGTCCTACAATGAGCAGTTCTTC,.,.,TRBV5-1,TRBJ2-1
CASSPHRGDGYTF,TGTGCCAGTAGTCCCCACAGGGGAGATGGCTACACCTTC,TRBD1,few,TRBV19,TRBJ1-2